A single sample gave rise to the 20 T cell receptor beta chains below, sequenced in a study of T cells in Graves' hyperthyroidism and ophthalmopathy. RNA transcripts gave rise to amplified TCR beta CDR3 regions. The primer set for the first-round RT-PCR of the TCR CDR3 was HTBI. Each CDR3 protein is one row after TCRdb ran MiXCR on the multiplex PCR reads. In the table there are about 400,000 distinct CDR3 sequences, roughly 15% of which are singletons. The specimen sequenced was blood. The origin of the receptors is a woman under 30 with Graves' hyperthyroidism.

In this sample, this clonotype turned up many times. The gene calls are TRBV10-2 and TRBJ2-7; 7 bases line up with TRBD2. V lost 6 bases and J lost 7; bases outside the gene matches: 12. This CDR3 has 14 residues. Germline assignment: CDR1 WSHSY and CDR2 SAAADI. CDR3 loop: CASRNPGGAREQYF. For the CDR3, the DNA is TGCGCCAGCAGAAACCCGGGGGGTGCGAGGGAGCAGTACTTC.

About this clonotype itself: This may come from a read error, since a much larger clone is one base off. CDR3 sequence (DNA): TGTGCCACCGGACAACAGTGGGCCAATGAGCAGTTCTTC. Translated: CATGQQWANEQFF. The V call is TRBV15, the J call TRBJ2-1; D may be TRBD1 (5 bases). The V gene lost 8 bases and the J gene lost 6 bases, with 14 bases spanning the gap. The CDR3 runs 13 residues. Germline-derived CDR1 and CDR2 are LNHNV and YYDKDF (reference sequence).

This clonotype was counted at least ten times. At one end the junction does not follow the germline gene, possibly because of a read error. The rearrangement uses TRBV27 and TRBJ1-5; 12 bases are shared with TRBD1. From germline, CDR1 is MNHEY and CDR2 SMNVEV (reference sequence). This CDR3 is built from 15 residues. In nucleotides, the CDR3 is TGTGCCAGCAGTCTCGGGACAGGGGGCAAGCAGCCCCAGCATTTT. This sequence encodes CASSLGTGGKQPQHF.

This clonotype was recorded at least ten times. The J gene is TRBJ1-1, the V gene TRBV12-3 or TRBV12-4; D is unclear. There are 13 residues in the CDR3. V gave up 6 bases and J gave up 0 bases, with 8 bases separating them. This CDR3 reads CASSPSLNTEAFF. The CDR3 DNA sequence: TGTGCCAGCAGCCCTAGCCTGAACACTGAAGCTTTCTTT.

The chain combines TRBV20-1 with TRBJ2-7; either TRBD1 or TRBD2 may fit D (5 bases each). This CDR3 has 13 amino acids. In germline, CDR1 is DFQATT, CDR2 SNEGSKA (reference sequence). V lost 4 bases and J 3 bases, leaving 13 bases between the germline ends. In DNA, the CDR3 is TGCAGTGCTAACCGGGACGGAGACTACGAGCAGTACTTC. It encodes CSANRDGDYEQYF.

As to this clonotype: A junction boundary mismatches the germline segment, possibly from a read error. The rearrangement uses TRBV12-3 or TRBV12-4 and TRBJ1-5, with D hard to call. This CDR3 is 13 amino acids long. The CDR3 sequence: CANSLFLNEGGHF. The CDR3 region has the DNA TGTGCCAACAGTTTATTCCTTAACGAAGGTGGGCATTTT.

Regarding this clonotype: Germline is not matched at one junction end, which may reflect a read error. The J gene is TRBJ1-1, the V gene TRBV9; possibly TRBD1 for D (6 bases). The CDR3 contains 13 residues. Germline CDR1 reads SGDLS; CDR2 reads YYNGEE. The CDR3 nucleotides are TGTACCAGCAGCCAGGGGAGGGGCACTGAAGCTTTCTTT. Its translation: CTSSQGRGTEAFF. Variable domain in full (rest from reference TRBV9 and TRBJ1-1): DSGVTQTPKHLITATGQRVTLRCSPRSGDLSVYWYQQSLDQGLQFLIQYYNGEERAKGNILERFSAQQFPDLHSELNLSSLELGDSALYFCTSSQGRGTEAFFGQGTRLTVV.

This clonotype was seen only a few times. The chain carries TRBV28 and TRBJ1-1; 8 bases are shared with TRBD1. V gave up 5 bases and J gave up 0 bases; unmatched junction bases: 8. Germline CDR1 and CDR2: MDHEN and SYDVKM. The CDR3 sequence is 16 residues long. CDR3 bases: TGTGCCAGCAGTCCGATAACAGGGGGAATGAACACTGAAGCTTTCTTT. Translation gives CASSPITGGMNTEAFF.

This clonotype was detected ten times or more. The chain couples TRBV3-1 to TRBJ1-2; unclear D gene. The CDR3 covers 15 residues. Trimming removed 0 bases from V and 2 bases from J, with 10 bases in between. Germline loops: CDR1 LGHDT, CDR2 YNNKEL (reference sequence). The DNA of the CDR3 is TGTGCCAGCAGCCAAGATCTGGGATCCAACTATGGCTACACCTTC. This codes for CASSQDLGSNYGYTF.

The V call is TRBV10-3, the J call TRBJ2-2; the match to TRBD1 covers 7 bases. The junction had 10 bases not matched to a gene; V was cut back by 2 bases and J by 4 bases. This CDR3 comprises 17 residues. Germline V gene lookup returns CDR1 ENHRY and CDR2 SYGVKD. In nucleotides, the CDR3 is TGTGCCATCAGTGAGCTGATAGGAAGGGACAGCACCGGGGAGCTGTTTTTT. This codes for CAISELIGRDSTGELFF.

The CDR3 DNA sequence: TGCGCCAGCAGCTTGTTATCGGGACAGGGAGAGACCCAGTACTTC. The encoded protein is CASSLLSGQGETQYF. This chain joins TRBV5-1 and TRBJ2-5, with 9 positions matching TRBD1. Looked up from germline, CDR1 is SGHRS and CDR2 is YFSETQ. V lost 1 base to trimming and J lost 4 bases; unmatched junction nucleotides: 5. CDR3 length equals 15 residues.

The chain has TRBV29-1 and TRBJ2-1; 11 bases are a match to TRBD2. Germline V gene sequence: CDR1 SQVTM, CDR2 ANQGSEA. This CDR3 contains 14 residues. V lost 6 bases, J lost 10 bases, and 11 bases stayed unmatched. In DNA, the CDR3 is TGCAGCGTGGTGGGACTAGCGGTCGAAGGGGAGCAGTTCTTC. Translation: CSVVGLAVEGEQFF.

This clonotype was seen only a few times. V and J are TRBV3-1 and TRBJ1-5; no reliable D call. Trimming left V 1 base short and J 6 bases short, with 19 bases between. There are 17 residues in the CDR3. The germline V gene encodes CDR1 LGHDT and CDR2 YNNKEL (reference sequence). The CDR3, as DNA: TGTGCCAGCAGCCAAGGCCCCAGTCTGGAGAGGGTTCAGCCCCAGCATTTT. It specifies CASSQGPSLERVQPQHF. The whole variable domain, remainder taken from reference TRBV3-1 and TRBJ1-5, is DTAVSQTPKYLVTQMGNDKSIKCEQNLGHDTMYWYKQDSKKFLKIMFSYNNKELIINETVPNRFSPKSPDKAHLNLHINSLELGDSAVYFCASSQGPSLERVQPQHFGDGTRLSIL.

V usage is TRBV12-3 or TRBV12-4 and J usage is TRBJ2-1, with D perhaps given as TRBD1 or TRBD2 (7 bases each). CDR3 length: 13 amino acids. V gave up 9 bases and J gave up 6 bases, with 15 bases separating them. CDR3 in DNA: TGTGCCAGTTTAGACAGGGAGGGCAATGAGCAGTTCTTC. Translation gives CASLDREGNEQFF.

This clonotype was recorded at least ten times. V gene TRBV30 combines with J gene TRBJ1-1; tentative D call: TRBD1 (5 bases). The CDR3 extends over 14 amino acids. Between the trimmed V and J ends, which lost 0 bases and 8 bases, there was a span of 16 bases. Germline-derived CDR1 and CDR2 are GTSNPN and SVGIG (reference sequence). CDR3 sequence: CAWSVETGRREAFF. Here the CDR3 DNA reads TGTGCCTGGAGTGTTGAGACGGGGCGTCGGGAAGCTTTCTTT.

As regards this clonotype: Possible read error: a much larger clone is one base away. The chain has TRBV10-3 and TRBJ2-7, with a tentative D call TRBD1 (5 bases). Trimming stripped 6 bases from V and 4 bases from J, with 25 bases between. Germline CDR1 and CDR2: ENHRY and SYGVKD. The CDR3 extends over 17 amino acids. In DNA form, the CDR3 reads TGTGCCATCAGCGATTCATCCCCTGGGGCAGGTGGTTACGAGCAGTACTTC. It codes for CAISDSSPGAGGYEQYF.

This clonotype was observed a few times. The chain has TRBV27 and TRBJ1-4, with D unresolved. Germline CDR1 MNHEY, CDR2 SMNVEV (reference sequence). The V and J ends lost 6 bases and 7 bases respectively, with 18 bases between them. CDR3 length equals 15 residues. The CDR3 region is CASSRSTGSVEKLFF. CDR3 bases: TGTGCCAGCAGCCGGTCTACGGGGTCGGTTGAAAAACTGTTTTTT.

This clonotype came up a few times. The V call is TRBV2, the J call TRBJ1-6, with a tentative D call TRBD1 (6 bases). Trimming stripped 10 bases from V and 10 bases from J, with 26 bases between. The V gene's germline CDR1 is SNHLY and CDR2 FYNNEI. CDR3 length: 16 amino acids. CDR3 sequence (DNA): TGTGCCATCCCCGCGGGAGGGGGAGAGGGGAACTCACCCCTCCACTTT. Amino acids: CAIPAGGGEGNSPLHF.

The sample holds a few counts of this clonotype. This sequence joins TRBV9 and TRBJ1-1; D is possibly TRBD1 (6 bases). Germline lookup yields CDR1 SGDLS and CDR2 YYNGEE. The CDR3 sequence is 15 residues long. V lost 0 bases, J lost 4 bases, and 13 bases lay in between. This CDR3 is CASSVATQGATEAFF. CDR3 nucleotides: TGTGCCAGCAGCGTAGCTACACAGGGAGCCACTGAAGCTTTCTTT.

The CDR3 loop reads CASSLGGGFDTDTQYF. DNA for the CDR3: TGCGCCAGCAGCTTGGGGGGGGGCTTTGACACAGATACGCAGTATTTT. The chain links TRBV5-1 to TRBJ2-3; D might be TRBD2 (7 bases). The CDR3 is 16 amino acids. Trimming cost V 0 bases and J 2 bases, with 13 bases left between them. Germline V gene sequence: CDR1 SGHRS, CDR2 YFSETQ.